This T cell receptor beta chain was documented in a study of cytomegalovirus exposure and HLA in healthy donors. Study context: Assignment to the Caucasian-associated ancestry cluster applied to 81% of the 300 to 500 genotyped donors.

Study-level points and caveats: In a later analysis, at a false discovery rate of 0.05, approximately 16,000 TCR beta sequences matched HLA alleles.

CDR1 and CDR2 from the germline V gene are MRHNA and SNTAGT. J was trimmed by 3 bases and V by 2 bases; bases with no gene match: 10. The CDR3 runs to 17 residues. This clone has only a few counts. What it binds is unknown. A multiplex PCR was run with 60 Vbeta primers and 13 Jbeta primers. TCRdb's table, derived via immunoSEQ multiplex PCR, lists solely in-frame clones and lacks some. The sample includes about 120,000 clones, 65% to 80% of them seen just once. The chain has TRBV6-4 and TRBJ2-3; 8 bases are shared with TRBD2. Sequences were obtained from PBMCs. The clonotype originates from a young man in good health and CMV-seropositive. The CDR3 nucleotides are TGTGCCAGCAGTGACCTACCGAGCGGGAGTGAAACAGATACGCAGTATTTT. Its protein is CASSDLPSGSETDTQYF.